The source of this T cell receptor (beta chain) is a study of blood T cell repertoires in COVID-19. Study in general: Donors in the United States, Italy and Spain gave samples during acute or convalescent COVID-19.

The germline CDR1 and CDR2 sequences are MNHEY and SVGEGT. The CDR3 adds up to 18 amino acids, both ends counted. Authors' processing steps: The authors estimated nucleated cell counts from reference gene primer amplification. TCRdb's table, derived via immunoSEQ multiplex PCR, lists solely in-frame clones and lacks some. That table supplies the V and J calls and clone size; D and trimming were determined from the DNA. The repertoire consists of 250,000 to 350,000 clones, with 84% occurring once and the leading ten covering 15% to 19%. Patients at the Seattle site were enrolled during active infection and followed longitudinally. As concerns this clone: The DNA is omitted, as the CDR3 cannot be located on it reliably, and the CDR3 follows TCRdb's listing.

The receptor's source is a person aged 65 to 79 with COVID-19, enrolled during active disease. The chain couples TRBV6-2 or TRBV6-3 to TRBJ1-5; the listed D gene, TRBD1, was not tested against the DNA. The material sequenced was peripheral blood. The chain's CDR3 is CASSYTDRGASLWQPQHF.